This T cell receptor (beta chain) came from a study of CD8 T cells in ankylosing spondylitis. Overall study results and limits: Earlier work had already found some motif variants in reactive arthritis synovial fluid and blood. Blood of patients with ankylosing spondylitis appeared to be characterized by a TCR beta motif of several highly homologous variants.

Germline-derived CDR1 and CDR2 are SGHRS and YFSETQ. The CDR3 extends over 14 amino acids. Trimming removed 6 bases from V and 4 bases from J, with 16 bases in between. Notes on this clonotype: Its specificity is unknown.

Quantitative 5'-RACE with molecular barcodes produced the TCR beta libraries. MiXCR was run by TCRdb on the 5' RACE reads, yielding one entry per CDR3 protein. The data show some 330,000 distinct CDR3 sequences, roughly 8% seen once. The sequenced sample consisted of blood, either unsorted or a sorted T cell fraction (not recorded which). The chain combines TRBV5-1 with TRBJ1-1; TRBD1 is a possible D gene (6 bases). This TCR derives from a male donor with ankylosing spondylitis. In nucleotides, the CDR3 is TGCGCCAGCACCCAACAGGGTTTTGGCACTGAAGCTTTCTTT. The encoded protein is CASTQQGFGTEAFF.